This T cell receptor beta chain appears in the sequencing data of a study of radiation and T cells in renal cell carcinoma. CDR3 length equals 15 residues. The ends were cut back, 0 bases at V and 0 bases at J, with 7 bases in the middle. Germline CDR1 reads SGHNT; CDR2 reads YYREEE (reference sequence). The assay was immunoSEQ multiplex PCR, and TCRdb's table has in-frame clones only and misses some. The top ten hold 20% to 25% of the sample, which has about 140,000 clones, 83% seen once. This clone was seen only once. Its antigen is undetermined. Other DNA sequences in this specimen translate into the identical CDR3. Specified time point: baseline pretreatment blood. Specified treatment: 15 Gy SBRT to primary tumor, nephrectomy 4 weeks later. This renal cell carcinoma was of the clear cell type. Notes on the study in general: From baseline, blood top tumor clonotypes peaked at 2 weeks post-radiation.

The TCR was taken from a woman in her forties or fifties with renal cell carcinoma. V and J are TRBV5-4 and TRBJ2-1; D not certain. The starting material was blood, obtained from a patient whose treatment included radiotherapy and nephrectomy. The CDR3: CASSLGASSYNEQFF. CDR3 in DNA: TGTGCCAGCAGCTTGGGTGCTAGCTCCTACAATGAGCAGTTCTTC.